Reported below is one TCR beta chain. The sample is drawn from a study of blood T cell repertoires in COVID-19. Study information: Acute and convalescent COVID-19 specimens originated in the United States, Italy and Spain. T cells, B-cell-depleted T cells, or PBMCs supplied cDNA or gDNA.

Authors' analysis steps: Counts of nucleated cells, estimated from reference gene primer amplification, were obtained. Repertoires were generated with immunoSEQ multiplex PCR, while TCRdb's copy carries only in-frame clones and drops some. That table supplies the V and J calls and clone size; D and trimming were determined from the DNA. This sample has approximately 25,000 clones; 82% occur once, and the top ten carry approximately 8.4%. After removal of 4 bases from V and 3 bases from J, the junction contained 3 bases not matched to a gene. From germline, CDR1 is LGHDT and CDR2 YNNKEL (reference sequence). CDR3 length: 14 amino acids.

Sequencing was performed on peripheral blood. The TCR originated in a human donor in a cohort sampled during active COVID-19. The chain uses TRBV3-1 (or the pseudogene TRBV3-2) and TRBJ2-7, with TRBD1 matching over 10 bases. CDR3 in amino acids: CASSPGQGGYEQYF. The DNA for the CDR3 is TGTGCCAGCAGCCCTGGACAGGGGGGCTACGAGCAGTACTTC.